These T cell receptor beta chains were read from a single sample in a study of control samples from healthy donors and cancer patients. The repertoire was sequenced with immunoSEQ multiplex PCR; TCRdb's copy has only in-frame clones and lacks some. Of 90,000 to 100,000 clones detected, about 79% appear once; the ten largest clones hold roughly 10%. The sample comprised blood. These receptor sequences come from a woman between 25 and 40 years old in good health. CDR3s include the opening cysteine and the closing phenylalanine or tryptophan. The D gene is left open where the match is weak. Clone size, where shown, is once, few, many, or a class for clones that have expanded.

V gene: TRBV27; clone size: -; J gene: TRBJ2-5; D gene: -; CDR3 protein: CASSWQPRQETQYF; CDR3 DNA: TGTGCCAGCAGTTGGCAGCCAAGACAAGAGACCCAGTACTTC
V gene: TRBV29-1; clone size: -; J gene: TRBJ1-3; D gene: -; CDR3 protein: CSVEGGLGGNTIYF; CDR3 DNA: TGCAGCGTTGAGGGGGGCCTTGGCGGAAACACCATATATTTT
V gene: TRBV18; clone size: once; J gene: TRBJ1-3; D gene: -; CDR3 protein: CASSPGTAGNTIYF; CDR3 DNA: TGTGCCAGCTCACCCGGGACTGCTGGAAACACCATATATTTT
V gene: TRBV19; clone size: -; J gene: TRBJ1-5; D gene: -; CDR3 protein: CASSNPDAQHF; CDR3 DNA: TGTGCCAGCAGTAACCCAGACGCCCAGCATTTT
V gene: TRBV11-2; clone size: once; J gene: TRBJ2-5; D gene: -; CDR3 protein: CASSTGTGSGETQYF; CDR3 DNA: TGTGCCAGCAGCACCGGGACGGGGTCGGGAGAGACCCAGTACTTC
V gene: TRBV5-6; clone size: -; J gene: TRBJ1-2; D gene: TRBD1; CDR3 protein: CASSPGTGLYGYTF; CDR3 DNA: TGTGCCAGCAGCCCTGGGACAGGGCTTTATGGCTACACCTTC
V gene: TRBV7-3; clone size: -; J gene: TRBJ2-2; D gene: -; CDR3 protein: CASSPFSGAGGTGELFF; CDR3 DNA: TGTGCCAGCAGCCCCTTCTCAGGGGCTGGTGGCACCGGGGAGCTGTTTTTT
V gene: TRBV6-6; clone size: -; J gene: TRBJ1-6; D gene: -; CDR3 protein: CASYQTSGNSPLHF; CDR3 DNA: TGTGCCAGCTACCAGACCTCAGGAAATTCACCCCTCCACTTT
V gene: TRBV18; clone size: few; J gene: TRBJ1-2; D gene: -; CDR3 protein: CASSPRNNNYGYTF; CDR3 DNA: TGTGCCAGCTCACCACGCAACAATAACTATGGCTACACCTTC
V gene: TRBV27; clone size: few; J gene: TRBJ1-5; D gene: -; CDR3 protein: CASSSDWQPQHF; CDR3 DNA: TGTGCCAGCAGTTCGGACTGGCAGCCCCAGCATTTT
V gene: TRBV2; clone size: -; J gene: TRBJ1-2; D gene: -; CDR3 protein: CASSAIGGNYGYTF; CDR3 DNA: TGTGCCAGCAGTGCTATAGGGGGGAACTATGGCTACACCTTC
V gene: TRBV4-1; clone size: -; J gene: TRBJ2-7; D gene: TRBD2; CDR3 protein: CASSQEQIAGYYEQYF; CDR3 DNA: TGCGCCAGCAGCCAAGAACAGATAGCGGGATACTACGAGCAGTACTTC
V gene: TRBV11-2; clone size: -; J gene: TRBJ2-7; D gene: -; CDR3 protein: CASSRGFGGRYEQYF; CDR3 DNA: TGTGCCAGCAGCAGGGGGTTTGGGGGGCGGTACGAGCAGTACTTC
V gene: TRBV5-1; clone size: -; J gene: TRBJ2-1; D gene: -; CDR3 protein: CASSLGGGRSYNEQFF; CDR3 DNA: TGCGCCAGCAGCTTGGGTGGCGGCCGCTCCTACAATGAGCAGTTCTTC
V gene: TRBV5-8; clone size: -; J gene: TRBJ2-2; D gene: TRBD1; CDR3 protein: CASRNSGTGETGELFF; CDR3 DNA: TGTGCCAGCAGGAATTCCGGGACAGGGGAAACCGGGGAGCTGTTTTTT
V gene: TRBV19; clone size: few; J gene: TRBJ2-6; D gene: TRBD1; CDR3 protein: CASSAGTGISGANVLTF; CDR3 DNA: TGTGCCAGTAGCGCCGGGACAGGGATATCTGGGGCCAACGTCCTGACTTTC
V gene: TRBV29-1; clone size: -; J gene: TRBJ2-3; D gene: TRBD2; CDR3 protein: CSVLAGGTDTQYF; CDR3 DNA: TGCAGCGTACTAGCGGGGGGCACAGATACGCAGTATTTT
V gene: TRBV11-2; clone size: -; J gene: TRBJ2-1; D gene: TRBD2; CDR3 protein: CASSLPTSGDDEQFF; CDR3 DNA: TGTGCCAGCAGCTTACCCACTAGCGGGGATGATGAGCAGTTCTTC
V gene: TRBV25-1; clone size: -; J gene: TRBJ2-6; D gene: -; CDR3 protein: CASANTMGSGANVLTF; CDR3 DNA: TGTGCCAGCGCTAACACCATGGGCTCTGGGGCCAACGTCCTGACTTTC
V gene: TRBV4-3; clone size: -; J gene: TRBJ1-1; D gene: TRBD1; CDR3 protein: CASSRFRGSEAFF; CDR3 DNA: TGCGCCAGCAGCCGATTCAGGGGGAGTGAAGCTTTCTTT
V gene: TRBV18; clone size: few; J gene: TRBJ2-1; D gene: -; CDR3 protein: CASSPPGVYNEQFF; CDR3 DNA: TGTGCCAGCTCACCCCCAGGAGTCTACAATGAGCAGTTCTTC